The 27 T cell receptor beta chains in this list originate from one sample, sequenced in a study of blood T cell repertoires in COVID-19. Only in-frame clones appear in the TCRdb table, and some are missing; sequencing was by immunoSEQ multiplex PCR. The profile covers a few hundred thousand clones, with approximately 86% appearing a single time and around 4.2% taken by the ten largest. Sequencing input: PBMCs or T cells enriched from blood (not recorded which). Receptor source: a woman between 40 and 50 years old with acute COVID-19.

This clone was seen ten or more times. J is TRBJ2-1 and V is TRBV4-3; TRBD1 might be the D (6 bases). Trimming cost V 0 bases and J 3 bases, with 12 bases left between them. The CDR3 is 16 amino acids. Germline V gene lookup returns CDR1 LGHNA and CDR2 YSLEER. CDR3 protein: CASSQEDSGGYNEQFF. As DNA, the CDR3 is TGCGCCAGCAGCCAAGAGGACAGCGGAGGCTACAATGAGCAGTTCTTC.

J is TRBJ2-1 and V is TRBV5-4, with 13 bases that match TRBD2. The J segment lost 6 bases and the V segment lost 3 bases, leaving 9 bases of the junction unmatched. CDR1 and CDR2 (germline): SGHNT, YYREEE (reference sequence). The CDR3 length is 17 residues. This CDR3 reads CASSSGTSGIHPNEQFF. The DNA for the CDR3 is TGTGCCAGCAGCTCTGGGACTAGCGGGATACATCCCAATGAGCAGTTCTTC.

The rearrangement links TRBV4-3 to TRBJ1-2; D unclear. The length of the CDR3 is 14 residues. The germline V and J ends were trimmed by 0 bases and 3 bases, with 8 bases remaining between them. Germline V gene lookup returns CDR1 LGHNA and CDR2 YSLEER. The CDR3 loop reads CASSQERGDYGYTF. Written as DNA, the CDR3 is TGCGCCAGCAGCCAAGAGCGGGGTGACTATGGCTACACCTTC.

The rearrangement uses TRBV28 and TRBJ1-5; 7 bases agree with TRBD1. CDR3 size: 15 residues. The germline gives CDR1 MDHEN, CDR2 SYDVKM. After removal of 1 base from V and 3 bases from J, the junction contained 3 bases not matched to a gene. Here the CDR3 reads CASSLLGTDNQPQHF. The CDR3 region has the DNA TGTGCCAGCAGTTTATTAGGGACAGACAATCAGCCCCAGCATTTT. Together with reference TRBV28 and TRBJ1-5, the CDR3 gives the full variable domain: DVKVTQSSRYLVKRTGEKVFLECVQDMDHENMFWYRQDPGLGLRLIYFSYDVKMKEKGDIPEGYSVSREKKERFSLILESASTNQTSMYLCASSLLGTDNQPQHFGDGTRLSIL.

The rearrangement links TRBV5-4 to TRBJ1-2; D might be TRBD1 (5 bases). V was cut by 2 bases and J by 5 bases, with 16 bases left in between. The CDR3 covers 15 residues. Germline assignment: CDR1 SGHNT and CDR2 YYREEE (reference sequence). Here the CDR3 reads CASSLSRQGTYGYTF. CDR3 coding DNA: TGTGCCAGCAGCTTAAGTCGGCAGGGAACGTATGGCTACACCTTC.

The chain employs TRBV5-1 and TRBJ1-2; 9 bases line up with TRBD1. V lost 1 base to trimming and J lost 4 bases; unmatched junction nucleotides: 5. This CDR3 region has 15 residues. The germline CDR1 and CDR2 sequences are SGHRS and YFSETQ. The CDR3 nucleotides are TGCGCCAGCAGCTTGAACCCGGGACAGGGCTATGGCTACACCTTC. It codes for CASSLNPGQGYGYTF.

The chain uses TRBV2 and TRBJ1-5; 8 bases line up with TRBD1. The CDR3 is 13 residues long. The V segment lost 6 bases and the J segment 6 bases; nucleotides outside the gene matches: 4. CDR1 is SNHLY and CDR2 is FYNNEI in the germline V gene. The CDR3 bases are TGTGCCAGCAGCGCGGACAGGGCTCAGCCCCAGCATTTT. Protein product: CASSADRAQPQHF.

This chain joins TRBV9 and TRBJ1-3; a weak D match, TRBD1 (5 bases). Germline V gives CDR1 SGDLS, CDR2 YYNGEE. This CDR3 contains 16 residues. The V end lost 4 bases, the J end lost 0 bases, and 14 bases lay between the germline ends. The CDR3 region has the DNA TGTGCCAGCAGCCCCGGGGGGGGGACCTCTGGAAACACCATATATTTT. Translating gives CASSPGGGTSGNTIYF.

The chain recombines TRBV9 with TRBJ2-7, with D possibly TRBD1 on 6 matching bases. Trimming pared 0 bases from V and 2 bases from J, leaving 15 bases between. From germline, CDR1 is SGDLS and CDR2 YYNGEE. The CDR3 has 16 amino acids. The CDR3 here is CASSVGVGAGAYEQYF. The CDR3, as DNA: TGTGCCAGCAGCGTAGGAGTCGGGGCAGGGGCCTACGAGCAGTACTTC.

V and J are TRBV29-1 and TRBJ1-4; D gene unclear. CDR1 and CDR2 (germline): SQVTM, ANQGSEA. CDR3 length: 12 residues. V lost 3 bases and J lost 8, with 10 bases in between. The CDR3 is CSVDSHGEKLFF. The CDR3 DNA reads as TGCAGCGTTGACTCCCACGGGGAAAAACTGTTTTTT.

Only a few counts were recorded for this clone. The V and J genes are TRBV6-5 and TRBJ2-7; no reliable D call. Germline lookup yields CDR1 MNHEY and CDR2 SVGAGI. This CDR3 has 15 amino acids. Deletions cut 2 bases from V and 5 bases from J, with 16 bases between. The CDR3 coding sequence is TGTGCCAGCAGTTACGACGCAGGTAGTCCCGACGAGCAGTACTTC. It encodes CASSYDAGSPDEQYF.

This sequence joins TRBV11-2 and TRBJ1-2, with 10 positions matching TRBD1. This CDR3 has 14 residues. V trimming: 5 bases; J trimming: 7 bases; junction bases outside the gene matches: 7. The germline CDR1 and CDR2 sequences are SGHAT and FQNNGV. This chain's CDR3 is CASSHDRGPAGYTF. The DNA for the CDR3 is TGTGCCAGCAGCCACGACAGGGGGCCGGCTGGCTACACCTTC. Full variable domain (missing parts from reference TRBV11-2 and TRBJ1-2): EAGVAQSPRYKIIEKRQSVAFWCNPISGHATLYWYQQILGQGPKLLIQFQNNGVVDDSQLPKDRFSAERLKGVDSTLKIQPAKLEDSAVYLCASSHDRGPAGYTFGSGTRLTVV.

The chain joins TRBV7-8 to TRBJ2-7, with 9 bases fitting TRBD1. The V segment lost 3 bases and the J segment 5 bases; nucleotides outside the gene matches: 5. Germline V gives CDR1 SGHVS, CDR2 FQNEAQ. This CDR3 is built from 14 residues. The CDR3 bases are TGTGCCAGCAGCTTGGGGACAGGGTCCCACGAGCAGTACTTC. It translates to CASSLGTGSHEQYF.

The CDR3 region is CASSHDRFDGYTF. In nucleotides, the CDR3 is TGTGCCAGCAGTCACGACAGGTTCGATGGCTACACCTTC. V and J are TRBV3-1 (or the pseudogene TRBV3-2) and TRBJ1-2; D is possibly TRBD1 (6 bases). This CDR3 has 13 residues. Trimming took 6 bases from V and 6 from J, leaving 14 bases between them. CDR1 LGHDT and CDR2 YNNKEL come from the germline V gene (reference sequence).

V is TRBV19 and J is TRBJ2-1; TRBD2 agrees at 9 bases. J gave up 7 bases and V 0 bases, and 10 bases lay outside the gene matches. CDR3 length: 17 residues. Germline V CDR1 and CDR2: LNHDA, SQIVND (reference sequence). The CDR3 region has the DNA TGTGCCAGTAGTATAGATAAGGGGGGCACTAGCGGGAATGAGCAGTTCTTC. Its protein is CASSIDKGGTSGNEQFF.

The rearrangement uses TRBV6-5 and TRBJ2-7, with D possibly being TRBD1 (5 bases). The CDR3 consists of 15 residues. V was pared by 5 bases and J by 4 bases, with 18 bases between. Germline V gene lookup returns CDR1 MNHEY and CDR2 SVGAGI. The CDR3 reads CASSPRARATYEQYF. In DNA form, the CDR3 reads TGTGCCAGCAGTCCCCGGGCCAGGGCAACGTACGAGCAGTACTTC.

J is TRBJ2-1 and V is TRBV10-3; weak D call: TRBD2 (5 bases). The V end was cut by 4 bases, the J end by 4 bases, with 14 bases between. From germline, CDR1 is ENHRY and CDR2 SYGVKD. This CDR3 spans 15 amino acids. CDR3 sequence reads: CAISGEDYSYNEQFF. The CDR3 DNA sequence: TGTGCCATCAGTGGCGAAGACTACAGTTACAATGAGCAGTTCTTC.

In this sample, this clone turned up once. V is TRBV28 and J is TRBJ2-1, with TRBD2 identical over 14 bases. Trimming at V came to 4 bases and at J to 12 bases, leaving 11 bases not matched to a gene. CDR3 length: 16 amino acids. Germline CDR1 and CDR2: MDHEN and SYDVKM. As DNA, the CDR3 is TGTGCCAGCAGTTCCCTTCCGGGACTAGCGGGAGTTGGGCAGTTCTTC. It codes for CASSSLPGLAGVGQFF.

The chain is built from TRBV27 and TRBJ1-2, with 7 bases that match TRBD1. Trimming took 4 bases from V and 8 from J; bases not matched to a gene: 10. Germline CDR1 and CDR2: MNHEY and SMNVEV (reference sequence). This CDR3 is 14 amino acids long. The chain's CDR3 is CASSSDRAWFGYTF. Written as DNA, the CDR3 is TGTGCCAGCAGTTCCGACAGGGCCTGGTTCGGCTACACCTTC.

The rearrangement uses TRBV5-1 and TRBJ1-1; TRBD1 matches at 9 bases. The CDR3 sequence is 18 residues long. Germline V CDR1 and CDR2: SGHRS, YFSETQ. Unmatched junction bases numbered 9, after V lost 0 bases and J lost 0 bases. In nucleotides, the CDR3 is TGCGCCAGCAGCTTGGAGGGACAGGGTAGTGGAATGAACACTGAAGCTTTCTTT. Translated, it gives CASSLEGQGSGMNTEAFF.

J is TRBJ2-1 and V is TRBV7-9; the D is unclear. V was shortened by 5 bases and J by 3 bases, with 8 bases between the two germline ends. Germline-derived CDR1 and CDR2 are SEHNR and FQNEAQ (reference sequence). The CDR3 runs to 13 residues. As DNA, the CDR3 is TGTGCCAGCAGCCGTAAAAACTACAATGAGCAGTTCTTC. It codes for CASSRKNYNEQFF. Using reference TRBV7-9 and TRBJ2-1 for the parts outside the CDR3, the full variable domain is DTGVSQNPRHKITKRGQNVTFRCDPISEHNRLYWYRQTLGQGPEFLTYFQNEAQLEKSRLLSDRFSAERPKGSFSTLEIQRTEQGDSAMYLCASSRKNYNEQFFGPGTRLTVL.

The V gene is TRBV5-8, the J gene TRBJ2-1; the D is unclear. The CDR3 runs to 12 residues. V lost 3 bases and J 7 bases, leaving 8 bases between the germline ends. Germline assignment: CDR1 SGHTS and CDR2 YDEGEE. CDR3 region: CASSSVRNEQFF. The CDR3 DNA follows: TGTGCCAGCAGCTCGGTACGAAATGAGCAGTTCTTC.

The chain carries TRBV7-2 and TRBJ2-5; D possibly corresponds to TRBD1 (5 bases). Deletions cut 0 bases from V and 4 bases from J, with 15 bases between. Germline loops: CDR1 SGHTA, CDR2 FQGNSA. The CDR3 is 16 residues long. Here the CDR3 DNA reads TGTGCCAGCAGCTTAGCATGGGGCCGCCCGCGAGAGACCCAGTACTTC. The encoded protein is CASSLAWGRPRETQYF.

The gene calls are TRBV24-1 and TRBJ2-5, with 15 bases fitting TRBD2. CDR3 length: 22 amino acids. Per germline, CDR1 KGHDR and CDR2 SFDVKD. V dropped 0 bases and J dropped 4; count of bases not matched to a gene: 17. The CDR3 DNA sequence: TGTGCCACCAGTGATTTGAGGGACAGACGGACTAGCGGGAGGGCCGTTGGAGAGACCCAGTACTTC. This codes for CATSDLRDRRTSGRAVGETQYF.

This chain connects TRBV7-9 to TRBJ2-5; a weak D match, TRBD2 (6 bases). The V end was cut by 5 bases, the J end by 2 bases, with 15 bases between. From germline, CDR1 is SEHNR and CDR2 FQNEAQ (reference sequence). The CDR3 is 15 amino acids. DNA of the CDR3: TGTGCCAGCAGCCCCCTACCGGGACTGCAAGAGACCCAGTACTTC. Translating it yields CASSPLPGLQETQYF.

The chain joins TRBV6-1 to TRBJ1-6; unclear D gene. The CDR3 has 15 residues. CDR1 and CDR2 (germline): MNHNS, SASEGT. Trimming cost V 1 base and J 6 bases, with 10 bases left between them. The CDR3 here is CASSEGETVNSPLHF. The CDR3 region has the DNA TGTGCCAGCAGTGAAGGGGAGACGGTTAATTCACCCCTCCACTTT.

CDR3 bases: TGTGCCAGCAGCCGGACTAGCGGGGGGGATACGCAGTATTTT. Its translation: CASSRTSGGDTQYF. This chain uses TRBV5-4 with TRBJ2-3, with 14 bases that match TRBD2. Germline V gene sequence: CDR1 SGHNT, CDR2 YYREEE (reference sequence). CDR3 size: 14 residues. V gave up 4 bases and J gave up 6 bases; unmatched junction bases: 1. Filled out from reference TRBV5-4 and TRBJ2-3, the complete variable domain reads ETGVTQSPTHLIKTRGQQVTLRCSSQSGHNTVSWYQQALGQGPQFIFQYYREEENGRGNFPPRFSGLQFPNYSSELNVNALELDDSALYLCASSRTSGGDTQYFGPGTRLTVL.